These 31 T cell receptor beta chains originate from one sample sequenced in a study of vaccination and CD4 T cells after COVID-19. The Oncomine TCR Beta short-read assay was applied to DNA of cultured CD4+ T cells. TCRdb re-called the PCR reads with MiXCR, one entry per CDR3 protein. The sample has 5,000 to 6,000 distinct CDR3 sequences; 40% to 50% are singletons. Their antigens are not known. As for treatment: 10-day PBMC culture with coronavirus spike peptide pools or control peptides (ViraFEST assay). Specimen: CD4+ T cells from blood, cultured in vitro. The receptors shown here come from a human donor who had recovered from COVID-19.

This clonotype was picked up a small number of times. The chain is built from TRBV7-9 and TRBJ1-5; D gene unclear. The CDR3 length is 17 residues. Trimming took off 1 base at V and 1 base at J, with 14 bases between the two ends. Germline V gives CDR1 SEHNR, CDR2 FQNEAQ (reference sequence). DNA of the CDR3: TGTGCCAGCAGCTTAGTAAGGGATGGTGGAAGCAATCAGCCCCAGCATTTT. It yields the protein CASSLVRDGGSNQPQHF.

The gene calls are TRBV2 and TRBJ2-2; TRBD2 agrees at 11 bases. The V gene end was trimmed by 4 bases and the J gene end by 4 bases; junction bases not matched to a gene: 2. CDR1 is SNHLY, CDR2 FYNNEI, per germline. The CDR3 length is 15 residues. The CDR3 spells CASSASGGTTGELFF. For the CDR3, the DNA is TGTGCCAGCAGTGCTAGCGGGGGGACCACCGGGGAGCTGTTTTTT.

The chain has TRBV7-2 and TRBJ2-2; 8 positions agree with TRBD1. The CDR3 sequence is 14 residues long. Germline loops: CDR1 SGHTA, CDR2 FQGNSA. With V trimmed by 6 bases and J by 5 bases, 5 bases remained unmatched. CDR3 DNA sequence: TGTGCCAGCAGTTCGCGACAGGGGACCGGGGAGCTGTTTTTT. Its translation is CASSSRQGTGELFF.

The DNA of the CDR3 is TGTGCCAGTAGTAACCGGGACCAGATCTACGAGCAGTACTTC. This gives the protein CASSNRDQIYEQYF. The J gene is TRBJ2-7, the V gene TRBV19, with D perhaps assigned TRBD1 or TRBD2 (5 bases each). CDR3 length: 14 residues. Per germline, CDR1 LNHDA and CDR2 SQIVND (reference sequence). With 4 bases removed from V and 3 bases from J, the gap between germline ends came to 13 bases.

The chain couples TRBV30 to TRBJ1-1; D is perhaps TRBD1 (5 bases). Looked up from germline, CDR1 is GTSNPN and CDR2 is SVGIG (reference sequence). There are 15 residues in the CDR3. The ends were cut back, 0 bases at V and 0 bases at J, with 11 bases in the middle. CDR3 nucleotides: TGTGCCTGGAGTGTACTGCGGGGGATGAACACTGAAGCTTTCTTT. Translated: CAWSVLRGMNTEAFF.

This clonotype was counted a few times. V is TRBV20-1 and J is TRBJ1-1; D gene unclear. The V end was cut by 1 base, the J end by 11 bases, with 11 bases between. This CDR3 spans 11 amino acids. Looked up from germline, CDR1 is DFQATT and CDR2 is SNEGSKA (reference sequence). The CDR3 reads CSARVGFRAFF. As DNA, the CDR3 is TGCAGTGCTAGAGTAGGCTTTCGGGCTTTCTTT.

This clonotype was detected a few times. V is TRBV21-1 and J is TRBJ1-1; the D call of TRBD1 is as the table states it, not checked on the DNA. TRBV21-1 is listed as a pseudogene. This CDR3 has 18 amino acids. CDR3 nucleotide sequence: TGTGCCAGCAGCAGAATCAGTGGGGGGAACTTTATGAACACTGAAGCTTTCTTT. Its translation: CASSRISGGNFMNTEAFF.

This rearrangement joins TRBV6-4 to TRBJ1-3, with 8 bases matching TRBD1. CDR1 and CDR2 from the germline V gene are MRHNA and SNTAGT. With 5 bases clipped from V and 4 bases from J, the junction kept 4 bases outside the gene matches. CDR3 length: 14 amino acids. The CDR3, as DNA: TGTGCCAGCAGTCCGACAGGGGAAGGAAACACCATATATTTT. Its protein product is CASSPTGEGNTIYF.

This clonotype was observed a handful of times. The J gene is TRBJ1-1, the V gene TRBV5-4; TRBD1 aligns across 12 bases. The CDR3 is 15 residues long. Germline-derived CDR1 and CDR2 are SGHNT and YYREEE (reference sequence). J was trimmed by 6 bases and V by 4 bases; bases with no gene match: 7. This CDR3 reads CASSAGTGGAAEAFF. For the CDR3, the DNA is TGTGCCAGCAGCGCTGGGACAGGGGGCGCGGCTGAAGCTTTCTTT.

The chain joins TRBV6-5 to TRBJ2-5, with 9 bases fitting TRBD2. Germline V gene data show CDR1 as MNHEY and CDR2 as SVGAGI. CDR3 length equals 17 residues. J was trimmed by 5 bases and V by 4 bases; bases with no gene match: 14. CDR3 loop: CASSSTGTSRFEETQYF. The DNA of the CDR3 is TGTGCCAGCAGTTCAACAGGGACTAGCAGGTTTGAGGAGACCCAGTACTTC.

The chain joins TRBV6-4 to TRBJ2-4; 7 bases are a match to TRBD2. CDR3 length: 15 amino acids. Germline trimming cut 0 bases from V and 9 bases from J; bases unmatched to any gene: 8. CDR1 is MRHNA, CDR2 SNTAGT, per germline. CDR3 in DNA: TGTGCCAGCAGTGACTCGATCCCCTGGGGGGGCATTCAGTACTTC. Amino acids: CASSDSIPWGGIQYF.

The rearrangement links TRBV2 to TRBJ1-2; TRBD1 is a possible D gene (6 bases). Germline lookup yields CDR1 SNHLY and CDR2 FYNNEI. The V gene lost 4 bases and the J gene lost 4 bases, with 13 bases spanning the gap. The CDR3 is 14 residues long. CDR3 nucleotides: TGTGCCAGCAGTGGGTGGGGGCGAGGCTATGGCTACACCTTC. Its protein is CASSGWGRGYGYTF.

The chain is built from TRBV10-1 and TRBJ2-3; D possibly corresponds to TRBD2 (5 bases). The germline V and J ends were trimmed by 2 bases and 5 bases, with 17 bases remaining between them. Germline V lookup: CDR1 WNHNN, CDR2 SYGVQD (reference sequence). The CDR3 extends over 16 amino acids. The CDR3 reads CASSETPGKRGDTQYF. The DNA for the CDR3 is TGCGCCAGCAGTGAGACCCCCGGGAAGCGAGGAGATACGCAGTATTTT.

V and J are TRBV12-3 or TRBV12-4 and TRBJ1-2; D not certain. V was cut by 0 bases and J by 2 bases, with 4 bases left in between. The CDR3 totals 13 residues. The DNA for the CDR3 is TGTGCCAGCAGTTTAGCAGGGAACTATGGCTACACCTTC. This gives the protein CASSLAGNYGYTF.

V is TRBV29-1 and J is TRBJ1-2; 9 bases align to TRBD1. The ends lost 3 bases at V and 1 base at J; junction bases unmatched: 3. Germline CDR1 is SQVTM and CDR2 is ANQGSEA. The CDR3 covers 14 residues. The CDR3 DNA reads TGCAGCGTTGACGGGACAGGGCTTAACTATGGCTACACCTTC. Protein product: CSVDGTGLNYGYTF.

This clonotype was found a few times. V is TRBV11-2 and J is TRBJ2-7; tentatively, D is TRBD2 (7 bases). Trimming took off 1 base at V and 1 base at J, with 11 bases between the two ends. The V gene's germline CDR1 is SGHAT and CDR2 FQNNGV. The CDR3 covers 15 residues. The CDR3 DNA follows: TGTGCCAGCAGCTTAGCGGGGGGCGTATCCTACGAGCAGTACTTC. This translates into CASSLAGGVSYEQYF.

In the case of this clonotype: Relative to the germline gene, one junction end is altered; a read error may explain this. The chain carries TRBV20-1 and TRBJ1-2; D is unresolved. The germline V gene has CDR1 DFQATT and CDR2 SNEGSKA (reference sequence). This CDR3 is built from 11 residues. The CDR3 nucleotides are TGCAGTGCTAGTAATGGAGGGCCCTTAATTTTC. Its translation is CSASNGGPLIF.

The chain recombines TRBV27 with TRBJ2-3; D gene ambiguous. The CDR3 has 14 amino acids. The germline V gene encodes CDR1 MNHEY and CDR2 SMNVEV (reference sequence). Trimming left V 8 bases short and J 4 bases short, with 16 bases between. This chain's CDR3 is CASLMGIGADTQYF. The CDR3 bases are TGTGCCAGCCTGATGGGCATTGGCGCAGATACGCAGTATTTT.

This chain links TRBV20-1 with TRBJ2-7; 10 nucleotides agree with TRBD2. The CDR3 has 13 amino acids. V lost 6 bases, J lost 1 base, and 3 bases stayed unmatched. CDR1 is DFQATT, CDR2 SNEGSKA, per germline (reference sequence). The CDR3 DNA reads TGCAGTGCGCGGACTAGCGGATCCTACGAGCAGTACTTC. Protein sequence: CSARTSGSYEQYF.

This clonotype was seen more than once but under ten times. The CDR3 nucleotides are TGCAGTGCTGGGGAAGGGACAGCCAAGACCCAGTACTTC. Translation: CSAGEGTAKTQYF. The chain has TRBV20-1 and TRBJ2-5; 7 bases match TRBD1. V lost 5 bases, J lost 6 bases, and 9 bases stayed unmatched. Germline CDR1 is DFQATT and CDR2 is SNEGSKA (reference sequence). This CDR3 spans 13 amino acids.

The V gene is TRBV6-2 or TRBV6-3, the J gene TRBJ1-2; D not resolved. The CDR3 extends over 14 amino acids. Germline V gives CDR1 MNHEY, CDR2 SVGEGT. The V end lost 7 bases, the J end lost 2 bases, and 14 bases lay between the germline ends. In DNA, the CDR3 is TGTGCCAGCACCGGTGGAAGTGGAAACTATGGCTACACCTTC. This codes for CASTGGSGNYGYTF.

This chain links TRBV7-2 with TRBJ1-2; D perhaps matches TRBD1 (5 bases). Germline CDR1 SGHTA, CDR2 FQGNSA. V dropped 5 bases and J dropped 6 bases, with 13 bases sitting between them. The CDR3 is 13 amino acids. CDR3 nucleotides: TGTGCCAGCAGCCCCAGGGCCTCTGATGGCTACACCTTC. This codes for CASSPRASDGYTF.

The chain employs TRBV2 and TRBJ2-7, with 9 bases fitting TRBD2. The CDR3 has 14 residues. V dropped 5 bases and J dropped 5; count of bases not matched to a gene: 7. CDR1 SNHLY and CDR2 FYNNEI come from the germline V gene. As DNA, the CDR3 is TGTGCCAGCAGTCAGCTAGCGGGGCGCGACGAGCAGTACTTC. It is translated as CASSQLAGRDEQYF.

The chain joins TRBV6-1 to TRBJ2-7, with D possibly called TRBD1 or TRBD2 (5 bases each). The CDR3 runs to 15 residues. Per germline, CDR1 MNHNS and CDR2 SASEGT. Trimming cost V 2 bases and J 9 bases, with 20 bases left between them. The CDR3 here is CASSERFGAGSVQYF. CDR3 nucleotides: TGTGCCAGCAGTGAAAGGTTCGGGGCCGGATCTGTGCAGTACTTC.

This chain joins TRBV6-1 and TRBJ1-5; a possible D gene is TRBD1 (5 bases). The CDR3 consists of 17 residues. V was clipped by 6 bases and J by 4 bases, with 22 bases between them. Germline loops: CDR1 MNHNS, CDR2 SASEGT. CDR3 loop: CASRSAPGQGGNQPQHF. For the CDR3, the DNA is TGTGCCAGCAGATCCGCGCCCGGGCAGGGAGGGAATCAGCCCCAGCATTTT.

This clonotype was detected a few times. The J gene is TRBJ1-1, the V gene TRBV7-9; perhaps TRBD1 as D (5 bases). Trimming stripped 2 bases from V and 1 base from J, with 11 bases between. CDR3 length equals 15 residues. Germline CDR1 and CDR2: SEHNR and FQNEAQ (reference sequence). The CDR3 DNA sequence: TGTGCCAGCAGCTTAAAAGGGGCCACGAACACTGAAGCTTTCTTT. Amino acids: CASSLKGATNTEAFF.

This clonotype was counted only a few times. This rearrangement joins TRBV6-1 to TRBJ2-7, with a weak D call TRBD1 (5 bases). V dropped 6 bases and J dropped 9 bases, with 24 bases sitting between them. Germline V gives CDR1 MNHNS, CDR2 SASEGT. There are 15 residues in the CDR3. The CDR3 sequence: CASRDVISGLYGQYF. CDR3 DNA: TGTGCCAGCAGAGACGTAATCTCAGGGTTGTATGGGCAGTACTTC.

A few counts support this clonotype. V gene TRBV6-2 or TRBV6-3 combines with J gene TRBJ1-2; no clear D gene. Trimming left V 10 bases short and J 6 bases short, with 24 bases between. The CDR3 is made up of 15 amino acids. Germline values: CDR1 MNHEY, CDR2 SVGEGT. As DNA, the CDR3 is TGTGCCACTAGGGTAGGGCGATGGACTACTCATGGCTACACCTTC. Protein product: CATRVGRWTTHGYTF.

J is TRBJ2-3 and V is TRBV11-2, with D hard to call. The ends were cut back, 5 bases at V and 4 bases at J, with 13 bases in the middle. This CDR3 contains 14 residues. Germline V lookup: CDR1 SGHAT, CDR2 FQNNGV. In nucleotides, the CDR3 is TGTGCCAGCAGCCCTTCTCCCACCGCAGATACGCAGTATTTT. This codes for CASSPSPTADTQYF.

This chain uses TRBV15 with TRBJ2-3, with TRBD2 matching 13 bases. J was trimmed by 2 bases and V by 3 bases; bases with no gene match: 17. The CDR3 is 21 residues long. The germline V gene has CDR1 LNHNV and CDR2 YYDKDF (reference sequence). The CDR3 DNA is TGTGCCACCAGCAGCGATCCCATCAGCCGACTAGCGGGGGGCCTCACAGATACGCAGTATTTT. It specifies CATSSDPISRLAGGLTDTQYF.

This clonotype was counted a single time. The J gene is TRBJ2-7, the V gene TRBV4-2, with 7 bases matching TRBD1. The CDR3 length is 15 residues. V gave up 0 bases and J gave up 7 bases; unmatched junction bases: 9. Germline V gene data show CDR1 as LGHNA and CDR2 as YNFKEQ. CDR3 sequence (DNA): TGTGCCAGCAGCCAAGACACTACAGGGGTGGGGGAGCAGTACTTC. Translation gives CASSQDTTGVGEQYF.